The 18 T cell receptor beta chains below all came from one sample that was sequenced in a study of resident and recirculating memory T cells in vitiligo. Profiling relied on immunoSEQ multiplex PCR, and the TCRdb table lists in-frame clones only, not all of them. The data hold more than 70,000 clones, with roughly nine tenths observed a single time. Specimen: blood. Every receptor here comes from a male donor with vitiligo.

The V and J genes are TRBV6-5 and TRBJ2-3; D not resolved. Trimming removed 4 bases at V and 2 bases at J, with 13 bases between. CDR1 and CDR2 from the germline V gene are MNHEY and SVGAGI. This CDR3 comprises 15 residues. The CDR3 nucleotides read TGTGCCAGCAGTTCCGAGCCCTACCCCACAGATACGCAGTATTTT. Protein product: CASSSEPYPTDTQYF.

The V call is TRBV7-3, the J call TRBJ1-1; maybe TRBD1 (5 bases). V was clipped by 5 bases and J by 3 bases, with 10 bases between them. CDR1 SGHTA and CDR2 FQGTGA come from the germline V gene. CDR3 size: 13 residues. CDR3 bases: TGTGCCAGCAGCCGTGACAGAGACACTGAAGCTTTCTTT. It specifies CASSRDRDTEAFF. The full variable domain, its missing parts supplied by reference TRBV7-3 and TRBJ1-1, is GAGVSQTPSNKVTEKGKYVELRCDPISGHTALYWYRQSLGQGPEFLIYFQGTGAADDSGLPNDRFFAVRPEGSVSTLKIQRTERGDSAVYLCASSRDRDTEAFFGQGTRLTVV.

As regards this clone: In the same sample, other DNA sequences code for this CDR3. V usage is TRBV4-1 and J usage is TRBJ2-7; 9 bases match TRBD1. Trimming cost V 4 bases and J 0 bases; bases outside gene matches: 4. This CDR3 is 15 amino acids long. Germline V CDR1 and CDR2: MGHRA, YSYEKL. The CDR3: CASSPGQGPSYEQYF. The CDR3 DNA is TGCGCCAGCAGCCCAGGACAGGGGCCCTCCTACGAGCAGTACTTC.

As concerns this clone: No DNA is shown, since the ends of the CDR3 on it are uncertain; the CDR3 is the one TCRdb lists. The rearrangement joins TRBV5-6 to TRBJ1-2. The CDR3 is 17 amino acids long, termini counted. Germline CDR1 reads SGHDT; CDR2 reads YYEEEE. The CDR3 sequence: CASSREGDPPFGNGYTF.

V and J are TRBV6-6 and TRBJ2-4, with 9 bases matching TRBD1. V lost 7 bases to trimming and J lost 4 bases; unmatched junction nucleotides: 11. This CDR3 contains 16 residues. Germline CDR1 is MNHNY and CDR2 is SVGAGI (reference sequence). As DNA, the CDR3 is TGTGCCAGCACTCACACTGCGGGACAGGGAAAAAACATTCAGTACTTC. Its protein product is CASTHTAGQGKNIQYF.

The chain is built from TRBV5-4 and TRBJ2-5; the match to TRBD1 covers 7 bases. The CDR3 spans 13 residues. Germline CDR1 is SGHNT and CDR2 is YYREEE (reference sequence). V gave up 4 bases and J gave up 5 bases; unmatched junction bases: 5. CDR3 DNA sequence: TGTGCCAGCAGCCCGACAGGGCCGGAGACCCAGTACTTC. Amino acids: CASSPTGPETQYF.

This clone has more than one count but fewer than ten. This chain links TRBV5-1 with TRBJ2-7, with 7 bases that match TRBD1. The CDR3 has 14 residues. The junction had 10 bases not matched to a gene; V was cut back by 3 bases and J by 7 bases. Germline CDR1 is SGHRS and CDR2 is YFSETQ. The CDR3 region has the DNA TGCGCCAGCAGCTCCCGGGGACAGCCCCTGGAGCAGTACTTC. Residues: CASSSRGQPLEQYF.

The chain employs TRBV27 and TRBJ1-1; 8 nucleotides align to TRBD1. Germline V lookup: CDR1 MNHEY, CDR2 SMNVEV (reference sequence). The V gene end was trimmed by 3 bases and the J gene end by 2 bases; junction bases not matched to a gene: 11. This CDR3 contains 17 residues. This CDR3 is CASSFYPGQGGNTEAFF. CDR3 coding DNA: TGTGCCAGCAGTTTTTACCCTGGACAGGGTGGAAACACTGAAGCTTTCTTT.

The rearrangement joins TRBV7-7 to TRBJ2-2; D not resolved. Deletions cut 3 bases from V and 6 bases from J, with 11 bases between. The germline gives CDR1 SSHAT, CDR2 FNYEAQ (reference sequence). This CDR3 is built from 14 residues. Here the CDR3 reads CASSFAERAGELFF. The CDR3 region has the DNA TGTGCCAGCAGCTTCGCCGAACGCGCCGGGGAGCTGTTTTTT.

V gene TRBV10-3 combines with J gene TRBJ2-7; D may be TRBD1 (6 bases). Trimming pared 5 bases from V and 7 bases from J, leaving 21 bases between. The length of the CDR3 is 15 residues. CDR1 and CDR2 (germline): ENHRY, SYGVKD. The CDR3 coding sequence is TGTGCCATCAGTCGAGGGGGACGGTGGAATCTGGAGCAGTACTTC. Its protein product is CAISRGGRWNLEQYF.

Concerning this clone: At one of its ends the junction is not consistent with the germline gene, which may arise from a read error. CDR3 residues: CASRFPFYEKLFF. CDR3 in DNA: TGTGCCAGCCGTTTTCCTTTTTATGAAAAACTGTTTTTT. This sequence joins TRBV27 and TRBJ1-4, with unresolved D. Germline lookup yields CDR1 MNHEY and CDR2 SMNVEV (reference sequence). The CDR3 length is 13 residues.

V gene TRBV11-2 combines with J gene TRBJ2-1; TRBD1 agrees at 11 bases. Per the germline V gene, CDR1 is SGHAT and CDR2 is FQNNGV. V gave up 2 bases and J gave up 7 bases; unmatched junction bases: 7. The CDR3 extends over 16 amino acids. The DNA of the CDR3 is TGTGCCAGCAGCTTACGAGGACAGGGGGCTAGGAATGAGCAGTTCTTC. This gives the protein CASSLRGQGARNEQFF.

V usage is TRBV9 and J usage is TRBJ2-7; weak D call: TRBD2 (7 bases). Trimming left V 2 bases short and J 6 bases short, with 12 bases between. This CDR3 contains 13 residues. Looked up from germline, CDR1 is SGDLS and CDR2 is YYNGEE. The CDR3: CASSVGGGGEQYF. In nucleotides, the CDR3 is TGTGCCAGCAGCGTGGGAGGGGGGGGCGAGCAGTACTTC.

The chain carries TRBV4-2 and TRBJ2-7; TRBD2 matches at 11 bases. J gave up 1 base and V 1 base, and 6 bases lay outside the gene matches. The CDR3 runs 17 residues. CDR1 is LGHNA, CDR2 YNFKEQ, per germline. The CDR3 region is CASSQALAGGPSYEQYF. In nucleotides, the CDR3 is TGTGCCAGCAGCCAAGCCTTAGCGGGAGGGCCGTCCTACGAGCAGTACTTC.

The CDR3 DNA follows: TGTGCCAGCAGAGGTCCTACAGTCATGCAAGATACGCAGTATTTT. It is translated as CASRGPTVMQDTQYF. This chain connects TRBV21-1 to TRBJ2-3; whether TRBD1, the table's D call, matches the DNA was not checked. TRBV21-1 is a recognized pseudogene. This CDR3 is built from 15 residues.

The J gene is TRBJ2-2, the V gene TRBV7-9; the D is unclear. Per the germline V gene, CDR1 is SEHNR and CDR2 is FQNEAQ (reference sequence). The CDR3 is 14 amino acids. V was clipped by 5 bases and J by 2 bases, with 9 bases between them. The CDR3 loop is CASSPNFNTGELFF. As DNA, the CDR3 is TGTGCCAGCAGCCCCAACTTTAACACCGGGGAGCTGTTTTTT.

The chain uses TRBV5-8 and TRBJ1-3; D call uncertain. V lost 0 bases and J 1 base, leaving 14 bases between the germline ends. This CDR3 region has 17 residues. Germline CDR1 and CDR2: SGHTS and YDEGEE. The CDR3 nucleotides read TGTGCCAGCAGCTTGGCTGGCGGATCCACATCTGGAAACACCATATATTTT. It yields the protein CASSLAGGSTSGNTIYF.

This chain uses TRBV19 with TRBJ2-7, with 14 nucleotides matching TRBD2. V dropped 5 bases and J dropped 0; count of bases not matched to a gene: 9. Germline V gene sequence: CDR1 LNHDA, CDR2 SQIVND (reference sequence). The CDR3 is 18 residues long. The CDR3 protein is CASSDYGTSGRSSYEQYF. The CDR3 region has the DNA TGTGCCAGTAGTGATTACGGGACTAGCGGGAGAAGCTCCTACGAGCAGTACTTC.